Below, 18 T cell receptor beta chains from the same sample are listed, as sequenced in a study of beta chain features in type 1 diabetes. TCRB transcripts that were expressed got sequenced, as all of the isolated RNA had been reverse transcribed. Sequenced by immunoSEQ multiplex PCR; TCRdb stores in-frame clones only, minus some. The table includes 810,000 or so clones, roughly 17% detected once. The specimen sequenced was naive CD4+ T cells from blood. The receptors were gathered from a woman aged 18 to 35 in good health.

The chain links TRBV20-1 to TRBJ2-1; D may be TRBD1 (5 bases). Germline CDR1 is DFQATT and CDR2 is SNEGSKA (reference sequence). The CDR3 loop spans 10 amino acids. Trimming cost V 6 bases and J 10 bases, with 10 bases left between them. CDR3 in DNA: TGCAGTGCGGACAAGCGCGAGCAGTTCTTC. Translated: CSADKREQFF.

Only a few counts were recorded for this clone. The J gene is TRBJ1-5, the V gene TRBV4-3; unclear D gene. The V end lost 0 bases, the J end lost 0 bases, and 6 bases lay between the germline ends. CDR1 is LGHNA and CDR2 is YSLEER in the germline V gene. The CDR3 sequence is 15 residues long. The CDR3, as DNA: TGCGCCAGCAGCCAAGATGTCTATAGCAATCAGCCCCAGCATTTT. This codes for CASSQDVYSNQPQHF.

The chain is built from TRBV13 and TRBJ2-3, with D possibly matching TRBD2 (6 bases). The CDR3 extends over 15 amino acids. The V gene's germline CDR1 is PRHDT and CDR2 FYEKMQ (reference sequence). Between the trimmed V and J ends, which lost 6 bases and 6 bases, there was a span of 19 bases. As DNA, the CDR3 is TGTGCCAGCAGTCCGCCGGGACTCGCAGTGGATACGCAGTATTTT. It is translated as CASSPPGLAVDTQYF.

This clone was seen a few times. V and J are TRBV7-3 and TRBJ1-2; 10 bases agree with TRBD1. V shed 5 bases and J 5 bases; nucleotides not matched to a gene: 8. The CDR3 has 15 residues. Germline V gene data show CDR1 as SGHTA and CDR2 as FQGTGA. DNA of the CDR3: TGTGCCAGCAGCCCTTCCGGGACAGGGGAATATGGCTACACCTTC. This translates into CASSPSGTGEYGYTF.

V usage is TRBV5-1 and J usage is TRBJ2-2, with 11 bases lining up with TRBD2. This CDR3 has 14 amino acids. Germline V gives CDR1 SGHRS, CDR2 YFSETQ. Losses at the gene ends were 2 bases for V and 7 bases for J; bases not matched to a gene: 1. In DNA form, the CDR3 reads TGCGCCAGCAGCTTTACTAGCGGGAGCGGGGAGCTGTTTTTT. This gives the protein CASSFTSGSGELFF.

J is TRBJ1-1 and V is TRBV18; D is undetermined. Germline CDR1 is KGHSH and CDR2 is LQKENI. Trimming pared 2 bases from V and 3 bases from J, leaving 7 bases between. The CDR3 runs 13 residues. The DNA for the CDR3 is TGTGCCAGCTCACCATTGGTTGACACTGAAGCTTTCTTT. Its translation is CASSPLVDTEAFF.

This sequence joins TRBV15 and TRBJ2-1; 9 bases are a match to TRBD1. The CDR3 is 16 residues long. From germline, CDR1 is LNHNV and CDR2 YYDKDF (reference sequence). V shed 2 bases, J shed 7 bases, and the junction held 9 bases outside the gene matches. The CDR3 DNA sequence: TGTGCCACCAGCAGATCATCCGGGACAGGGCGTAATGAGCAGTTCTTC. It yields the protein CATSRSSGTGRNEQFF.

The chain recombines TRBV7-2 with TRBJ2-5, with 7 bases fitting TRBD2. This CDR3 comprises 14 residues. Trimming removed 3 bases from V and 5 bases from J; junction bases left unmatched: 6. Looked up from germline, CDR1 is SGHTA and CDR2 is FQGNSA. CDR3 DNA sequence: TGTGCCAGCAGCTTGCAGCGGGGTGCGGAGACCCAGTACTTC. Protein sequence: CASSLQRGAETQYF. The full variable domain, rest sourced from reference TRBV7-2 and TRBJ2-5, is GAGVSQSPSNKVTEKGKDVELRCDPISGHTALYWYRQSLGQGLEFLIYFQGNSAPDKSGLPSDRFSAERTGGSVSTLTIQRTQQEDSAVYLCASSLQRGAETQYFGPGTRLLVL.

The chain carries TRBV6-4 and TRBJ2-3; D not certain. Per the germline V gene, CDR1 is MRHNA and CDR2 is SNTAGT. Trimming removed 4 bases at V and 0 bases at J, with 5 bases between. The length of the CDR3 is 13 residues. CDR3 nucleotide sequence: TGTGCCAGCAGTGCAGACAGCACAGATACGCAGTATTTT. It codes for CASSADSTDTQYF.

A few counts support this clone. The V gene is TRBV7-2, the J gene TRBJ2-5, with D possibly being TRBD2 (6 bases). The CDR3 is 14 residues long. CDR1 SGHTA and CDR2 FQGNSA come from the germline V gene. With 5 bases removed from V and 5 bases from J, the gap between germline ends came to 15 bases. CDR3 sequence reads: CASSPVGGRETQYF. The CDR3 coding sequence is TGTGCCAGCAGCCCCGTGGGGGGTCGGGAGACCCAGTACTTC.

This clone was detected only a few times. The CDR3 bases are TGTGCCAGCAGCTACCTAAGGGGACATACGCAGTATTTT. Protein sequence: CASSYLRGHTQYF. The V and J genes are TRBV6-6 and TRBJ2-3; D possibly uses TRBD1 or TRBD2 (5 bases each). The CDR3 sequence is 13 residues long. V was trimmed by 6 bases and J by 7 bases, leaving 14 bases between them. Germline CDR1 reads MNHNY; CDR2 reads SVGAGI (reference sequence).

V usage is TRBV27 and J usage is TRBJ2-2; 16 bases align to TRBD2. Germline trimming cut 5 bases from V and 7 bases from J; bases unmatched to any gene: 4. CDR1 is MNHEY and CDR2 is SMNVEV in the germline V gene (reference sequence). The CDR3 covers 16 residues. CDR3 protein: CASSTGTSGRVGELFF. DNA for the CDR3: TGTGCCAGCAGTACCGGGACTAGCGGGAGGGTCGGGGAGCTGTTTTTT.

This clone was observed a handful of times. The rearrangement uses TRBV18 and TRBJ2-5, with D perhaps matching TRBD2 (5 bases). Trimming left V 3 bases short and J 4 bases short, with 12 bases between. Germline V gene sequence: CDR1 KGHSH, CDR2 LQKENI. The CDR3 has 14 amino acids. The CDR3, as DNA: TGTGCCAGCTCACCGAGCGGCCTGGTAGAGACCCAGTACTTC. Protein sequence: CASSPSGLVETQYF.

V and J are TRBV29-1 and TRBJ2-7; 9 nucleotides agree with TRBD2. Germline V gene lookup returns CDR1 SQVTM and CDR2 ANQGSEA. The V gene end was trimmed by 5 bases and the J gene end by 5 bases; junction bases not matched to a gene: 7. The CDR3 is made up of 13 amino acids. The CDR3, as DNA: TGCAGCGTTTTTGGTAGCGGGAGCCACGAGCAGTACTTC. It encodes CSVFGSGSHEQYF.

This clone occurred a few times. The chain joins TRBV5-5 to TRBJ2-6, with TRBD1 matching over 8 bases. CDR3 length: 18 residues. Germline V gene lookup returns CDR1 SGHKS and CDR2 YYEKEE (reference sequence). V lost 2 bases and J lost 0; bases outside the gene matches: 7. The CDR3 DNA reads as TGTGCCAGCAGCTTCGGCGGACAGGGAAGCTCTGGGGCCAACGTCCTGACTTTC. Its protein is CASSFGGQGSSGANVLTF.

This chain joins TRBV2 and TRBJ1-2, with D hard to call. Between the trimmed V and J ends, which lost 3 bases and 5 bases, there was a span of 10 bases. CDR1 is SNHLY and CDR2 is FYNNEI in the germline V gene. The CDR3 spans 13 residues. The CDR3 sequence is CASSDVGLYGYTF. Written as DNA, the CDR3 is TGTGCCAGCAGTGATGTGGGCTTATATGGCTACACCTTC.

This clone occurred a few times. The chain's CDR3 is CASSPRQGSYEQYF. The CDR3 coding sequence is TGTGCCAGCAGCCCCCGACAGGGGAGCTACGAGCAGTACTTC. The chain carries TRBV5-4 and TRBJ2-7; TRBD1 agrees at 8 bases. Losses at the gene ends were 4 bases for V and 3 bases for J; bases not matched to a gene: 6. The CDR3 covers 14 residues. CDR1 SGHNT and CDR2 YYREEE come from the germline V gene (reference sequence).

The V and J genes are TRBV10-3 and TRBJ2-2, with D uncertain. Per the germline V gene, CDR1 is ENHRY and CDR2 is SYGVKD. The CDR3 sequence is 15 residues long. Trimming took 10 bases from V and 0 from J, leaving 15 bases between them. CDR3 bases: TGTGCCACCCGAGGATTGGGGTCGAACACCGGGGAGCTGTTTTTT. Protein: CATRGLGSNTGELFF.